These 28 T cell receptor beta chains came from one sample sequenced in a study of technical replicates of blood from a handful of donors. Sequencing was performed with immunoSEQ multiplex PCR; in TCRdb, only in-frame clones are kept and a portion is missing. The table shows about 54,000 clones, with 94% occurring only once. Sequencing was done on a sample of T cells isolated from PBMCs. The receptors derive from a human donor in good health.

This chain uses TRBV5-5 with TRBJ1-3; no clear D gene. Germline CDR1 SGHKS, CDR2 YYEKEE (reference sequence). The CDR3 contains 18 residues. Trimming took off 1 base at V and 0 bases at J, with 17 bases between the two ends. Written as DNA, the CDR3 is TGTGCCAGCAGCTTGACCTTTGGGTGGGAGTCCTCTGGAAACACCATATATTTT. Protein sequence: CASSLTFGWESSGNTIYF.

Note on this clone: The junction does not match germline at one end; this may be a read error. V and J are TRBV13 and TRBJ2-7; 12 nucleotides align to TRBD2. Germline CDR1 reads PRHDT; CDR2 reads FYEKMQ (reference sequence). The CDR3 length is 17 residues. Here the CDR3 reads CASSIGTSGSLEDEQYF. The CDR3 DNA sequence: TGTGCCAGCAGCATAGGGACTAGCGGGTCTTTAGAGGACGAGCAGTACTTC. Full variable domain (remainder filled in from reference TRBV13 and TRBJ2-7): AAGVIQSPRHLIKEKRETATLKCYPIPRHDTVYWYQQGPGQDPQFLISFYEKMQSDKGSIPDRFSAQQFSDYHSELNMSSLELGDSALYFCASSIGTSGSLEDEQYFGPGTRLTVT.

The chain carries TRBV10-3 and TRBJ2-1, with TRBD1 identical over 8 bases. This CDR3 region has 15 residues. V was pared by 0 bases and J by 3 bases, with 1 base of the junction left unmatched. CDR1 ENHRY and CDR2 SYGVKD come from the germline V gene. Here the CDR3 reads CAISESTGVYNEQFF. Here the CDR3 DNA reads TGTGCCATCAGTGAGTCGACAGGGGTCTACAATGAGCAGTTCTTC.

This clone was observed a handful of times. The rearrangement joins TRBV9 to TRBJ1-1; no clear D gene. Between the trimmed V and J ends, which lost 2 bases and 3 bases, there was a span of 17 bases. CDR3 size: 16 residues. Germline CDR1 reads SGDLS; CDR2 reads YYNGEE. The CDR3 loop reads CASSVGVYRADTEAFF. CDR3 in DNA: TGTGCCAGCAGCGTGGGAGTTTATAGGGCGGACACTGAAGCTTTCTTT.

This chain links TRBV9 with TRBJ1-2; tentative D call: TRBD1 (6 bases). This CDR3 is built from 14 residues. Germline values: CDR1 SGDLS, CDR2 YYNGEE. Between the trimmed V and J ends, which lost 4 bases and 4 bases, there was a span of 14 bases. The CDR3 nucleotides are TGTGCCAGCAGCCCTCCTGGCAGGGGCTATGGCTACACCTTC. Its translation is CASSPPGRGYGYTF.

This clone was recorded once. The chain is built from TRBV7-9 and TRBJ1-2; 9 nucleotides line up with TRBD1. J was trimmed by 0 bases and V by 1 base; bases with no gene match: 9. Germline values: CDR1 SEHNR, CDR2 FQNEAQ (reference sequence). The CDR3 is 18 amino acids. The CDR3 DNA sequence: TGTGCCAGCAGCTTAGGTGGGGACAGGGCCCAGACTAACTATGGCTACACCTTC. This translates into CASSLGGDRAQTNYGYTF.

The chain uses TRBV28 and TRBJ2-1; the match to TRBD1 covers 7 bases. J was trimmed by 6 bases and V by 2 bases; bases with no gene match: 13. CDR3 length: 17 residues. CDR1 and CDR2 from the germline V gene are MDHEN and SYDVKM. Written as DNA, the CDR3 is TGTGCCAGCAGTTTAAGTATGAGTGACAGGGCAGGCAATGAGCAGTTCTTC. This encodes CASSLSMSDRAGNEQFF. The full variable domain, completed using reference TRBV28 and TRBJ2-1, is DVKVTQSSRYLVKRTGEKVFLECVQDMDHENMFWYRQDPGLGLRLIYFSYDVKMKEKGDIPEGYSVSREKKERFSLILESASTNQTSMYLCASSLSMSDRAGNEQFFGPGTRLTVL.

The chain is built from TRBV5-6 and TRBJ1-2, with 7 bases lining up with TRBD1. The CDR3 spans 17 residues. After removal of 0 bases from V and 5 bases from J, the junction contained 13 bases not matched to a gene. In germline, CDR1 is SGHDT, CDR2 YYEEEE. The CDR3 spells CASSLALRGTTAYGYTF. In nucleotides, the CDR3 is TGTGCCAGCAGCTTGGCTCTCAGGGGGACGACAGCTTATGGCTACACCTTC.

This clone was counted once. The V gene is TRBV6-5, the J gene TRBJ2-7, with a weak D call TRBD2 (5 bases). V lost 6 bases to trimming and J lost 0 bases, with 15 bases between them. CDR1 is MNHEY and CDR2 is SVGAGI in the germline V gene. This CDR3 is built from 15 residues. The CDR3 coding sequence is TGTGCCAGCAGAAGGACTCCTACGAGCTCCTACGAGCAGTACTTC. Amino acid sequence: CASRRTPTSSYEQYF.

This clone was detected once. V usage is TRBV5-4 and J usage is TRBJ2-3, with TRBD2 matching over 10 bases. J lost 6 bases, V lost 3 bases, and 10 bases had no gene match. Per the germline V gene, CDR1 is SGHNT and CDR2 is YYREEE (reference sequence). The CDR3 length is 16 residues. Here the CDR3 reads CASSSILAGDTDTQYF. As DNA, the CDR3 is TGTGCCAGCAGCTCGATTCTAGCGGGGGACACGGATACGCAGTATTTT.

The rearrangement uses TRBV5-4 and TRBJ1-1, with unresolved D. The CDR3 extends over 15 amino acids. CDR1 and CDR2 from the germline V gene are SGHNT and YYREEE (reference sequence). V was clipped by 4 bases and J by 4 bases, with 17 bases between them. CDR3 sequence reads: CASSQRLTGSTEAFF. The DNA of the CDR3 is TGTGCCAGCAGCCAAAGACTGACCGGGAGCACTGAAGCTTTCTTT.

The chain employs TRBV29-1 and TRBJ1-3, with 8 bases aligning to TRBD1. Germline V gene lookup returns CDR1 SQVTM and CDR2 ANQGSEA. The CDR3 is 14 residues long. With V trimmed by 6 bases and J by 2 bases, 6 bases remained unmatched. The CDR3 spells CSVGETGAGNTIYF. The CDR3 DNA follows: TGCAGCGTGGGGGAGACAGGGGCTGGAAACACCATATATTTT. Variable domain in full (rest from reference TRBV29-1 and TRBJ1-3): SAVISQKPSRDICQRGTSLTIQCQVDSQVTMMFWYRQQPGQSLTLIATANQGSEATYESGFVIDKFPISRPNLTFSTLTVSNMSPEDSSIYLCSVGETGAGNTIYFGEGSWLTVV.

The rearrangement joins TRBV28 to TRBJ2-3; 7 bases map to TRBD2. CDR1 MDHEN and CDR2 SYDVKM come from the germline V gene. V trimming: 2 bases; J trimming: 0 bases; junction bases outside the gene matches: 2. The CDR3 sequence is 15 residues long. The CDR3 sequence: CASSLLAESTDTQYF. The CDR3 region has the DNA TGTGCCAGCAGTTTACTAGCGGAGAGCACAGATACGCAGTATTTT.

The rearrangement uses TRBV7-3 and TRBJ2-3; 12 bases line up with TRBD2. Germline CDR1 SGHTA, CDR2 FQGTGA. J was trimmed by 2 bases and V by 4 bases; bases with no gene match: 7. CDR3 size: 17 residues. CDR3 loop: CASSYGLAGLNTDTQYF. As DNA, the CDR3 is TGTGCCAGCAGCTACGGACTAGCGGGATTGAACACAGATACGCAGTATTTT.

V and J are TRBV19 and TRBJ1-5; TRBD1 is a possible D gene (5 bases). The germline gives CDR1 LNHDA, CDR2 SQIVND (reference sequence). The CDR3 has 13 residues. The V gene lost 6 bases and the J gene lost 1 base, with 7 bases spanning the gap. The CDR3 sequence: CASSRTSNQPQHF. As DNA, the CDR3 is TGTGCCAGTAGCAGGACAAGCAATCAGCCCCAGCATTTT.

This clone has only a few counts. The CDR3, as DNA: TGCAGTGCACTCGCCGGTTCTGAAGCTTTCTTT. Protein sequence: CSALAGSEAFF. This chain joins TRBV20-1 and TRBJ1-1; unclear D gene. The V gene lost 6 bases and the J gene lost 6 bases, with 11 bases spanning the gap. The germline CDR1 and CDR2 sequences are DFQATT and SNEGSKA (reference sequence). This CDR3 is built from 11 residues.

This chain links TRBV6-5 with TRBJ1-3; D gene uncertain. The CDR3 totals 14 residues. Germline V gene sequence: CDR1 MNHEY, CDR2 SVGAGI. V lost 7 bases and J lost 3, with 13 bases in between. CDR3 amino acids: CASTPGVLGNTIYF. In DNA, the CDR3 is TGTGCCAGCACCCCTGGTGTACTTGGAAACACCATATATTTT.

V and J are TRBV28 and TRBJ2-1, with TRBD2 as a possible D gene (6 bases). V was cut by 6 bases and J by 2 bases, with 23 bases left in between. This CDR3 contains 18 residues. Per germline, CDR1 MDHEN and CDR2 SYDVKM. CDR3 protein: CASSPPPAVGGTYNEQFF. CDR3 DNA: TGTGCCAGCAGCCCTCCGCCGGCGGTCGGGGGTACCTACAATGAGCAGTTCTTC.

The rearrangement uses TRBV28 and TRBJ2-7; 8 bases align to TRBD1. The CDR3 extends over 16 amino acids. V gave up 8 bases and J gave up 2 bases; unmatched junction bases: 14. Germline lookup yields CDR1 MDHEN and CDR2 SYDVKM. CDR3: CASELSGTGIPYEQYF. DNA of the CDR3: TGTGCCAGCGAACTTTCCGGGACAGGTATCCCCTACGAGCAGTACTTC.

The rearrangement links TRBV6-6 to TRBJ2-3, with 7 bases fitting TRBD2. Trimming cost V 0 bases and J 4 bases; bases outside gene matches: 7. The CDR3 totals 16 residues. From germline, CDR1 is MNHNY and CDR2 SVGAGI (reference sequence). The DNA for the CDR3 is TGTGCCAGCAGTTACTCCGCGGGGGTCATCTCAGATACGCAGTATTTT. Translated: CASSYSAGVISDTQYF.

V is TRBV7-3 and J is TRBJ2-5; 8 positions match TRBD2. The CDR3 spans 16 residues. The V segment lost 5 bases and the J segment 4 bases; nucleotides outside the gene matches: 12. Germline CDR1 and CDR2: SGHTA and FQGTGA. Here the CDR3 DNA reads TGTGCCAGCAGCCAAGGGAGGGTAGCGGGGACAGAGACCCAGTACTTC. Translation: CASSQGRVAGTETQYF.

The V and J genes are TRBV9 and TRBJ2-2; D is unresolved. The CDR3 consists of 13 residues. The V end was cut by 1 base, the J end by 4 bases, with 5 bases between. Germline-derived CDR1 and CDR2 are SGDLS and YYNGEE. CDR3 region: CASSVLPTGELFF. CDR3 DNA sequence: TGTGCCAGCAGCGTACTCCCCACCGGGGAGCTGTTTTTT.

This clone was picked up one time. The chain has TRBV5-1 and TRBJ1-1; a weak D match, TRBD1 (5 bases). V was cut by 2 bases and J by 7 bases, with 18 bases left in between. Germline V gives CDR1 SGHRS, CDR2 YFSETQ. There are 15 residues in the CDR3. DNA of the CDR3: TGCGCCAGCAGCTTCAACATGGCGGGGGAAGTTGAAGCTTTCTTT. Translation: CASSFNMAGEVEAFF.

The chain couples TRBV11-2 to TRBJ2-1, with 8 bases matching TRBD2. The CDR3 extends over 16 amino acids. Germline V gene lookup returns CDR1 SGHAT and CDR2 FQNNGV. The ends lost 3 bases at V and 8 bases at J; junction bases unmatched: 12. This CDR3 is CASSLERLASLYEQFF. The CDR3 DNA reads TGTGCCAGCAGCTTGGAGCGACTAGCGTCTTTGTATGAGCAGTTCTTC.

The CDR3 bases are TGTGCCAGCAGCCTCAGCGGGGGACCCTACAATGAGCAGTTCTTC. It yields the protein CASSLSGGPYNEQFF. The chain employs TRBV11-3 and TRBJ2-1; 8 bases are shared with TRBD2. V shed 5 bases and J 2 bases; nucleotides not matched to a gene: 5. Germline-derived CDR1 and CDR2 are SGHNT and YENEEA. The CDR3 has 15 residues.

Only one count was recorded for this clone. The chain recombines TRBV18 with TRBJ2-2; TRBD2 matches 7 bases. After removal of 6 bases from V and 7 bases from J, the junction contained 11 bases not matched to a gene. The germline CDR1 and CDR2 sequences are KGHSH and LQKENI. This CDR3 region has 15 residues. The CDR3 region has the DNA TGTGCCAGCTCGCCTGGCGGGAGCATGGACGGGGAGCTGTTTTTT. Amino acids: CASSPGGSMDGELFF.

The table lists this clone with a count of one. J is TRBJ1-2 and V is TRBV7-9, with 7 bases matching TRBD1. Germline V CDR1 and CDR2: SEHNR, FQNEAQ (reference sequence). With V trimmed by 3 bases and J by 8 bases, 18 bases remained unmatched. This CDR3 region has 17 residues. The DNA of the CDR3 is TGTGCCAGCAGCTTGATGGCCACCGAGCATACAGGGGTCGGCTACACCTTC. It codes for CASSLMATEHTGVGYTF.

The rearrangement joins TRBV28 to TRBJ2-1; no clear D. CDR3 length equals 15 residues. Trimming pared 4 bases from V and 1 base from J, leaving 11 bases between. Germline CDR1 and CDR2: MDHEN and SYDVKM. Here the CDR3 reads CASSSVPVSYNEQFF. Written as DNA, the CDR3 is TGTGCCAGCAGTTCCGTCCCCGTTTCCTACAATGAGCAGTTCTTC.